Following are 20 T cell receptor beta chains from one sample sequenced in a study of neoadjuvant anti-PD-1 for oral cavity cancer. Measured with immunoSEQ multiplex PCR; TCRdb has only the in-frame clones, and not every one. The table lists over 13,000 clones, 74% of them singletons. Time point of the sample: after neoadjuvant nivolumab, at surgical resection. This specimen was PBMCs, taken after nivolumab (anti-PD-1) treatment. All receptors derive from a person aged 35-79 years with oral cavity squamous cell carcinoma.

The rearrangement uses TRBV6-4 and TRBJ2-1; TRBD2 might be the D (6 bases). Trimming left V 8 bases short and J 7 bases short, with 15 bases between. Germline loops: CDR1 MRHNA, CDR2 SNTAGT. CDR3 size: 13 residues. DNA of the CDR3: TGTGCCAGCTCCCCGGAGGGCGGGAATGAGCAGTTCTTC. Its protein product is CASSPEGGNEQFF.

This chain joins TRBV7-8 and TRBJ1-3; D remains unclear. The V end was cut by 1 base, the J end by 0 bases, with 4 bases between. The germline V gene encodes CDR1 SGHVS and CDR2 FQNEAQ. CDR3 length equals 14 residues. The CDR3 DNA reads as TGTGCCAGCAGCTTAGGCGTCTCTGGAAACACCATATATTTT. Residues: CASSLGVSGNTIYF.

V and J are TRBV19 and TRBJ2-3; 7 bases line up with TRBD1. The CDR3 spans 16 residues. Losses at the gene ends were 3 bases for V and 1 base for J; bases not matched to a gene: 7. Per germline, CDR1 LNHDA and CDR2 SQIVND (reference sequence). CDR3 protein: CASSMGTDLRTDTQYF. The CDR3, as DNA: TGTGCCAGTAGTATGGGGACAGACCTTCGCACAGATACGCAGTATTTT. The entire variable domain, with the rest obtained from reference TRBV19 and TRBJ2-3, is as follows: DGGITQSPKYLFRKEGQNVTLSCEQNLNHDAMYWYRQDPGQGLRLIYYSQIVNDFQKGDIAEGYSVSREKKESFPLTVTSAQKNPTAFYLCASSMGTDLRTDTQYFGPGTRLTVL.

The sample holds a few counts of this clone. This rearrangement joins TRBV27 to TRBJ2-7; no clear D. The CDR3 is 11 residues long. Germline-derived CDR1 and CDR2 are MNHEY and SMNVEV (reference sequence). Trimming removed 6 bases at V and 6 bases at J, with 9 bases between. Here the CDR3 reads CASRTWGEQYF. In DNA form, the CDR3 reads TGTGCCAGCAGAACCTGGGGCGAGCAGTACTTC.

The chain joins TRBV7-9 to TRBJ1-1; D unclear. This CDR3 region has 15 residues. The germline CDR1 and CDR2 sequences are SEHNR and FQNEAQ (reference sequence). Trimming pared 1 base from V and 1 base from J, leaving 10 bases between. The CDR3 nucleotides are TGTGCCAGCAGCTTAGGAGAGGCGACGAACACTGAAGCTTTCTTT. As protein: CASSLGEATNTEAFF.

This clone was found a few times. The chain joins TRBV6-4 to TRBJ2-1; no firm D call. V lost 4 bases, J lost 10 bases, and 14 bases lay in between. The length of the CDR3 is 13 residues. The germline CDR1 and CDR2 sequences are MRHNA and SNTAGT. CDR3 in amino acids: CASSGSSVGEQFF. For the CDR3, the DNA is TGTGCCAGCAGTGGATCATCGGTGGGAGAGCAGTTCTTC.

This clone came up once. The rearrangement joins TRBV28 to TRBJ1-5, with 7 bases matching TRBD1. J was trimmed by 4 bases and V by 0 bases; bases with no gene match: 3. Germline V gene data show CDR1 as MDHEN and CDR2 as SYDVKM. The CDR3 consists of 15 residues. The CDR3: CASSLWQGGNQPQHF. DNA of the CDR3: TGTGCCAGCAGTTTATGGCAGGGGGGGAATCAGCCCCAGCATTTT. The full variable domain, with the rest looked up from reference TRBV28 and TRBJ1-5, is DVKVTQSSRYLVKRTGEKVFLECVQDMDHENMFWYRQDPGLGLRLIYFSYDVKMKEKGDIPEGYSVSREKKERFSLILESASTNQTSMYLCASSLWQGGNQPQHFGDGTRLSIL.

The chain is built from TRBV5-1 and TRBJ2-5; perhaps TRBD1 as D (6 bases). Deletions cut 0 bases from V and 2 bases from J, with 8 bases between. The CDR3 loop spans 14 amino acids. Germline values: CDR1 SGHRS, CDR2 YFSETQ. In DNA, the CDR3 is TGCGCCAGCAGCTTGGCAACAGGGCAAGAGACCCAGTACTTC. Residues: CASSLATGQETQYF. Using reference TRBV5-1 and TRBJ2-5 for the parts outside the CDR3, the full variable domain is KAGVTQTPRYLIKTRGQQVTLSCSPISGHRSVSWYQQTPGQGLQFLFEYFSETQRNKGNFPGRFSGRQFSNSRSEMNVSTLELGDSALYLCASSLATGQETQYFGPGTRLLVL.

This chain uses TRBV5-5 with TRBJ1-1; weak D call: TRBD1 (5 bases). The CDR3 contains 16 residues. Deletions cut 1 base from V and 6 bases from J, with 19 bases between. The germline V gene has CDR1 SGHKS and CDR2 YYEKEE (reference sequence). The CDR3 nucleotides are TGTGCCAGCAGCTTGTTTCGGGAGGGGCTTGTAGCTGAAGCTTTCTTT. It is translated as CASSLFREGLVAEAFF.

V gene TRBV6-1 combines with J gene TRBJ1-5, with a possible D match to TRBD1 (6 bases). The CDR3 is made up of 15 amino acids. V was shortened by 8 bases and J by 4 bases, with 18 bases between the two germline ends. Germline CDR1 and CDR2: MNHNS and SASEGT. The CDR3 here is CASVGQTGINQPQHF. The CDR3 DNA follows: TGTGCCAGCGTAGGCCAGACAGGAATTAATCAGCCCCAGCATTTT.

The genes are TRBV5-4 and TRBJ1-6; D gene ambiguous. Trimming pared 0 bases from V and 7 bases from J, leaving 11 bases between. CDR3 size: 15 residues. The germline V gene has CDR1 SGHNT and CDR2 YYREEE (reference sequence). This CDR3 is CASSLGGYGNSPLHF. In DNA, the CDR3 is TGTGCCAGCAGCTTGGGGGGTTATGGCAATTCACCCCTCCACTTT.

This clone was counted a few times. The genes are TRBV11-3 and TRBJ2-7; tentatively, D is TRBD2 (6 bases). CDR3 length equals 13 residues. Trimming stripped 0 bases from V and 6 bases from J, with 9 bases between. Germline loops: CDR1 SGHNT, CDR2 YENEEA. CDR3 DNA sequence: TGTGCCAGCAGCTTAGATGTGGGGGGCGAGCAGTACTTC. Translated: CASSLDVGGEQYF.

The rearrangement links TRBV7-8 to TRBJ1-4; 8 nucleotides line up with TRBD1. The CDR3 has 15 amino acids. V lost 0 bases, J lost 6 bases, and 3 bases stayed unmatched. The V gene's germline CDR1 is SGHVS and CDR2 FQNEAQ. For the CDR3, the DNA is TGTGCCAGCAGCTTAGCGCGGACAGGGCATGAAAAACTGTTTTTT. It is translated as CASSLARTGHEKLFF.

Here the CDR3 DNA reads TGTGCCTGGACTCGGGAGAGTGAGACCCAGTACTTC. It codes for CAWTRESETQYF. The chain carries TRBV30 and TRBJ2-5, with a tentative D call TRBD2 (6 bases). V lost 4 bases to trimming and J lost 5 bases, with 11 bases between them. CDR3 length: 12 amino acids. Germline values: CDR1 GTSNPN, CDR2 SVGIG (reference sequence).

This clone was counted a single time. The chain has TRBV7-2 and TRBJ1-1; D is unresolved. The CDR3 loop spans 12 amino acids. The V end was cut by 2 bases, the J end by 5 bases, with 6 bases between. The germline gives CDR1 SGHTA, CDR2 FQGNSA. The CDR3 loop reads CASSLQATEAFF. The CDR3 nucleotides read TGTGCCAGCAGCTTACAGGCTACTGAAGCTTTCTTT.

Written as DNA, the CDR3 is TGTGCCAGCAGCGCGGGTGAGTCTTATCAGCCCCAGCATTTT. It is translated as CASSAGESYQPQHF. The chain joins TRBV9 to TRBJ1-5; D remains ambiguous. CDR3 length: 14 amino acids. CDR1 is SGDLS and CDR2 is YYNGEE in the germline V gene. The ends were cut back, 3 bases at V and 5 bases at J, with 12 bases in the middle.

The rearrangement joins TRBV25-1 to TRBJ1-1; 7 nucleotides line up with TRBD1. With V trimmed by 4 bases and J by 12 bases, 11 bases remained unmatched. This CDR3 has 13 residues. Germline lookup yields CDR1 MGHDK and CDR2 SYGVNS. CDR3 sequence: CASSVTGTVQTFF. The CDR3, as DNA: TGTGCCAGCAGTGTTACCGGGACAGTGCAGACTTTCTTT.

The chain employs TRBV7-9 and TRBJ1-3, with D unclear. Germline V gives CDR1 SEHNR, CDR2 FQNEAQ (reference sequence). The CDR3 contains 18 residues. V shed 1 base and J shed 0 bases, with 16 bases lying between them. CDR3 amino acids: CASSLGIEGFYSGNTIYF. The CDR3 coding sequence is TGTGCCAGCAGCTTAGGGATCGAGGGTTTCTACTCTGGAAACACCATATATTTT. Looking up the rest from reference TRBV7-9 and TRBJ1-3 gives the full variable domain: DTGVSQNPRHKITKRGQNVTFRCDPISEHNRLYWYRQTLGQGPEFLTYFQNEAQLEKSRLLSDRFSAERPKGSFSTLEIQRTEQGDSAMYLCASSLGIEGFYSGNTIYFGEGSWLTVV.

The J gene is TRBJ2-7, the V gene TRBV30, with D possibly matching TRBD2 (5 bases). This CDR3 comprises 11 residues. Germline V lookup: CDR1 GTSNPN, CDR2 SVGIG (reference sequence). The ends were cut back, 2 bases at V and 6 bases at J, with 8 bases in the middle. CDR3 sequence: CAWSSGREQYF. The CDR3 bases are TGTGCCTGGAGTAGCGGTCGCGAGCAGTACTTC.

V is TRBV13 and J is TRBJ1-2; 10 bases match TRBD1. This CDR3 contains 14 residues. The V gene end was trimmed by 0 bases and the J gene end by 8 bases; junction bases not matched to a gene: 3. CDR1 is PRHDT and CDR2 is FYEKMQ in the germline V gene (reference sequence). The CDR3 region has the DNA TGTGCCAGCAGCTTAGGGACAGGGGGCTACGGCTACACCTTC. It encodes CASSLGTGGYGYTF.